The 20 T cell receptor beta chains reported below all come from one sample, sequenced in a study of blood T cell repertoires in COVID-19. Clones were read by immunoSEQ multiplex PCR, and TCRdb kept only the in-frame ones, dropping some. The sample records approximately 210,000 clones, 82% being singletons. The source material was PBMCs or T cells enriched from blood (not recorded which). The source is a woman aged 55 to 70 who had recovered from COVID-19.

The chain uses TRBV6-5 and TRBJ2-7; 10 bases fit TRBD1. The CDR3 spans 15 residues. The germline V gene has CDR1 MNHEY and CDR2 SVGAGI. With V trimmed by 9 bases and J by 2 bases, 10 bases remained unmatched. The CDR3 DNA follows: TGTGCCAGTAAGCTGTCCGGACAGGGGGCCTACGAGCAGTACTTC. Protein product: CASKLSGQGAYEQYF.

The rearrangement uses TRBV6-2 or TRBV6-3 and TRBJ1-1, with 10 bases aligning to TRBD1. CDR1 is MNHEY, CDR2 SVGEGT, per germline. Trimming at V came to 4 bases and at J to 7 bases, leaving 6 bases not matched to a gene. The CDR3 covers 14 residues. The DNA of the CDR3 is TGTGCCAGCAGTTTCTTGACAGGGGGCTTTGAAGCTTTCTTT. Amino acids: CASSFLTGGFEAFF.

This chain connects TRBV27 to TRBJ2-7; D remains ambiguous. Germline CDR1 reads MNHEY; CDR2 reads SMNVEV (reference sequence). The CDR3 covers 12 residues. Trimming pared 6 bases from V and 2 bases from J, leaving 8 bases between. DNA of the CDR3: TGTGCCAGCAGCCATAGCCCCTACGAGCAGTACTTC. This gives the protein CASSHSPYEQYF.

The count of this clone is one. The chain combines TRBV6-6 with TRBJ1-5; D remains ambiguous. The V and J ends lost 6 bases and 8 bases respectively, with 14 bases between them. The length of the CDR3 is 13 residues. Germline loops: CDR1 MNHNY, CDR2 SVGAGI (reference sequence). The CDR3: CASSRAAFEPQHF. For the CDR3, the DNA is TGTGCCAGCAGCCGTGCTGCGTTCGAGCCCCAGCATTTT.

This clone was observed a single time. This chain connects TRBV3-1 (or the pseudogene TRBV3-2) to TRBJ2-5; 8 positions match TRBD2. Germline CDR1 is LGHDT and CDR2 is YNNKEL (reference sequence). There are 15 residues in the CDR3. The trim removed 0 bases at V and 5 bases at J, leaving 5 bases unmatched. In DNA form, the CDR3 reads TGTGCCAGCAGCCAAGATCCGGAGCGGGGGGAGACCCAGTACTTC. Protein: CASSQDPERGETQYF.

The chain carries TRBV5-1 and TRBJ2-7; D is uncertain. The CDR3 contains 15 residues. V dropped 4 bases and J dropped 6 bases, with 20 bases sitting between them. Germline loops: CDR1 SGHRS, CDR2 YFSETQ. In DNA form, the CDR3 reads TGCGCCAGCAGCGAGATCGGAACAGCCAACGGCGAGCAGTACTTC. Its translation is CASSEIGTANGEQYF.

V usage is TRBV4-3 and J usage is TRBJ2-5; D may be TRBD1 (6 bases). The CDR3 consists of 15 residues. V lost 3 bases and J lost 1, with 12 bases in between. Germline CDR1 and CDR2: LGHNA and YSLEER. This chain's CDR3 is CASSHRTGFQETQYF. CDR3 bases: TGCGCCAGCAGCCACCGAACAGGGTTCCAAGAGACCCAGTACTTC.

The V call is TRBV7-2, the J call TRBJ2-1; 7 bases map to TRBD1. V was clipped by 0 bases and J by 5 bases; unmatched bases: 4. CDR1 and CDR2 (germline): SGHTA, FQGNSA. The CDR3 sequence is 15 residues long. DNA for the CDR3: TGTGCCAGCAGCTTAGCGGGGACAGAGAACAATGAGCAGTTCTTC. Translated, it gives CASSLAGTENNEQFF.

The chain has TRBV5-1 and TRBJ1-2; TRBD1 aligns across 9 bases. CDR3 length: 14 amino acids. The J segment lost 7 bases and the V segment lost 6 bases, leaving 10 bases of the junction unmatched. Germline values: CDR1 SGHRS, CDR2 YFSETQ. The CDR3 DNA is TGCGCCAGCAACCCGGGGACAGGGACCGGTGGCTACACCTTC. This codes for CASNPGTGTGGYTF.

Here the CDR3 DNA reads TGTGCCAGCAGTTTAGCCAGGGCAGATACGCAGTATTTT. This gives the protein CASSLARADTQYF. The rearrangement uses TRBV12-3 or TRBV12-4 and TRBJ2-3; weak D call: TRBD1 (5 bases). The V and J ends lost 0 bases and 4 bases respectively, with 5 bases between them. There are 13 residues in the CDR3.

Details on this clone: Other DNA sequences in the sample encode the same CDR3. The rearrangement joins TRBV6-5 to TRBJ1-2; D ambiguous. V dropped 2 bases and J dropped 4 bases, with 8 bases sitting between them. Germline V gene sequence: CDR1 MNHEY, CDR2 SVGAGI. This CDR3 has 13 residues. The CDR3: CASSYEAGYGYTF. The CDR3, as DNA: TGTGCCAGCAGTTACGAGGCCGGCTATGGCTACACCTTC.

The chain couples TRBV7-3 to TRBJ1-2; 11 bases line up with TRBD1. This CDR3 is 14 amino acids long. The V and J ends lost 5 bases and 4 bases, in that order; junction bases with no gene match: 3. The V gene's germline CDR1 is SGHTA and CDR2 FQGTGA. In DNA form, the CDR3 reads TGTGCCAGCAGCCCAGGGACAGGGGGCTATGGCTACACCTTC. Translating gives CASSPGTGGYGYTF.

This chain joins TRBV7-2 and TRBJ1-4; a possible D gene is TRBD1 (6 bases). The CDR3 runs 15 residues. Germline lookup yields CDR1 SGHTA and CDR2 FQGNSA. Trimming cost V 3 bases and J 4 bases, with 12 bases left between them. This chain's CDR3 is CASSLLTGINEKLFF. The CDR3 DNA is TGTGCCAGCAGCTTGTTGACAGGAATTAATGAAAAACTGTTTTTT.

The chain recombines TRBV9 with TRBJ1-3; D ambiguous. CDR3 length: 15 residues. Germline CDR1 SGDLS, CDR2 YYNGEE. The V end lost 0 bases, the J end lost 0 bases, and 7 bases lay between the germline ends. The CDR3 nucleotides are TGTGCCAGCAGCGTAGGGGAGAGCTCTGGAAACACCATATATTTT. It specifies CASSVGESSGNTIYF.

CDR3 in amino acids: CASSSRTTGDYGYTF. CDR3 in DNA: TGTGCCAGCAGCTCGCGGACAACGGGCGACTATGGCTACACCTTC. V and J are TRBV9 and TRBJ1-2, with D perhaps TRBD1 (5 bases). The V gene lost 4 bases and the J gene lost 3 bases, with 16 bases spanning the gap. The CDR3 has 15 residues. Germline V CDR1 and CDR2: SGDLS, YYNGEE.

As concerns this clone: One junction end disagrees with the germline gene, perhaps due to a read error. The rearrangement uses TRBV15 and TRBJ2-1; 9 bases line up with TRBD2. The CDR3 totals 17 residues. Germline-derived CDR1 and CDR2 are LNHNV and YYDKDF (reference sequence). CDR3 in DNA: TGCGCCACCAGCAGGAGGGGCGGGGGGGCTACCTACAATGAGCAGTTCTTC. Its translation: CATSRRGGGATYNEQFF.

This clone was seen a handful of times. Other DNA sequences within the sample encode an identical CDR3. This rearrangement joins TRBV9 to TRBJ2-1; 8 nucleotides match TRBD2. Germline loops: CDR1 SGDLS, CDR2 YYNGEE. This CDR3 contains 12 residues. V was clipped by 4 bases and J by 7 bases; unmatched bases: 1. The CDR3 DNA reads TGTGCCAGCAGCCCGGGGGGGAATGAGCAGTTCTTC. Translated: CASSPGGNEQFF.

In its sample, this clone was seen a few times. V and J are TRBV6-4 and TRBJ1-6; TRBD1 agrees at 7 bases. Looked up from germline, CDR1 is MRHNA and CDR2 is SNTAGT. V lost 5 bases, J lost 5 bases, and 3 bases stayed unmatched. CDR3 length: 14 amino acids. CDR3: CASSRQGDNSPLHF. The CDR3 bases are TGTGCCAGCAGTCGACAGGGTGATAATTCACCCCTCCACTTT.

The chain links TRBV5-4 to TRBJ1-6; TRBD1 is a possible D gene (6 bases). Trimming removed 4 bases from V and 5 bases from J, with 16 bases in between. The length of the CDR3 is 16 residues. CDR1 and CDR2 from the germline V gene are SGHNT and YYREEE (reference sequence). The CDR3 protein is CASSNLDRPNNSPLHF. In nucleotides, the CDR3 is TGTGCCAGCAGCAACTTAGACAGGCCTAATAATTCACCCCTCCACTTT.

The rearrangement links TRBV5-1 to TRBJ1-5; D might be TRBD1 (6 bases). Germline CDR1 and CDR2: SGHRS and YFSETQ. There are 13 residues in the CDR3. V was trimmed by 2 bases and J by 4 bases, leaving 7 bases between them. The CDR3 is CASSFDRNQPQHF. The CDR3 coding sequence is TGCGCCAGCAGCTTCGACAGGAATCAGCCCCAGCATTTT.